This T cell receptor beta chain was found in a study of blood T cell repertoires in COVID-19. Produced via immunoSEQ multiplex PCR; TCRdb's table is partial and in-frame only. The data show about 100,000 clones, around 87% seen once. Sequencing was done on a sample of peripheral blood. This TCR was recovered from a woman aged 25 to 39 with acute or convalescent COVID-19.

DNA of the CDR3: TGCGCCAGCAGCTTGGCAGGACAGGGGGCCTCGAACAATGAGCAGTTCTTC. It is translated as CASSLAGQGASNNEQFF. The rearrangement joins TRBV5-1 to TRBJ2-1, with 11 bases that match TRBD1. Germline V lookup: CDR1 SGHRS, CDR2 YFSETQ. The CDR3 extends over 17 amino acids. V was pared by 0 bases and J by 5 bases, with 7 bases of the junction left unmatched.